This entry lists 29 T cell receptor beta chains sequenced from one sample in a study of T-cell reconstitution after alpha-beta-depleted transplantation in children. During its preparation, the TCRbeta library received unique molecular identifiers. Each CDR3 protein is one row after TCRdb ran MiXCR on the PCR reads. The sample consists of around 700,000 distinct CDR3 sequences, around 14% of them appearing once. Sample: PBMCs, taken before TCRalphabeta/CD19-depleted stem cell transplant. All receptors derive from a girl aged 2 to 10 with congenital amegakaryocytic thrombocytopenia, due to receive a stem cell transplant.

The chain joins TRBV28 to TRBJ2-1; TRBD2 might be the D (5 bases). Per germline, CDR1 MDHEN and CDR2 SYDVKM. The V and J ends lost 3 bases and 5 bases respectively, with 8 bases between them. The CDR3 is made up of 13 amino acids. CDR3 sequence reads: CASSLRADNEQFF. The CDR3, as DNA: TGTGCCAGCAGTTTGAGGGCCGACAATGAGCAGTTCTTC.

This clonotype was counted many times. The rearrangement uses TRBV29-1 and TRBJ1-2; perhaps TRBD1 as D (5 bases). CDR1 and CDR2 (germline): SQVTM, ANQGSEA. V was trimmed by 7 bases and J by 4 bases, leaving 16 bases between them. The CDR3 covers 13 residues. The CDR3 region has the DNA TGCAGCGCCGGGACGCCCCCAGCCTATGGCTACACCTTC. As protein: CSAGTPPAYGYTF.

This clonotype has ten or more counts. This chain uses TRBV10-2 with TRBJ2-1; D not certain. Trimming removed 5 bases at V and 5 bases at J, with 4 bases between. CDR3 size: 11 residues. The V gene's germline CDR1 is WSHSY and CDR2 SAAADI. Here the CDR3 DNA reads TGCGCCAGCAGTAAACACAATGAGCAGTTCTTC. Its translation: CASSKHNEQFF.

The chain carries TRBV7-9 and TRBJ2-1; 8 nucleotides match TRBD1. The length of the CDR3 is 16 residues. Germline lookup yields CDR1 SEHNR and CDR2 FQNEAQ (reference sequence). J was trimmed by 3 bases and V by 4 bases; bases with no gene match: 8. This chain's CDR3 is CASSSKSGQDYNEQFF. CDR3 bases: TGTGCCAGCAGCTCAAAATCGGGACAGGACTACAATGAGCAGTTCTTC.

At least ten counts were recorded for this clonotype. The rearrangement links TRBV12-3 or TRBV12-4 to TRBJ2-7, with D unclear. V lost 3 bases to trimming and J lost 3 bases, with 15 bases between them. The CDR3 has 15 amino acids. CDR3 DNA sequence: TGTGCCAGCAGTTTTATCGGACCCATGGGCTACGAGCAGTACTTC. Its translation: CASSFIGPMGYEQYF.

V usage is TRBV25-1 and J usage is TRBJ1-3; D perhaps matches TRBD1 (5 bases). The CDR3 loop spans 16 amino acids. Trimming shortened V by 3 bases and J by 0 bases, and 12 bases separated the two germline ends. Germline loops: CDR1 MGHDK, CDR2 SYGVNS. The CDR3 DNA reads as TGTGCCAGCAGTGAGTGGGACGGAGACTCTGGAAACACCATATATTTT. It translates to CASSEWDGDSGNTIYF.

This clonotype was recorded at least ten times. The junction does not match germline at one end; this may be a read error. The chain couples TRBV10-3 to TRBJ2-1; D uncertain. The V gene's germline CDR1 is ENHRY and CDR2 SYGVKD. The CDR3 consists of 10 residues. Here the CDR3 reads CAISESRLVF. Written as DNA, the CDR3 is TGTGCCATCAGTGAGTCGAGGTTGGTCTTC.

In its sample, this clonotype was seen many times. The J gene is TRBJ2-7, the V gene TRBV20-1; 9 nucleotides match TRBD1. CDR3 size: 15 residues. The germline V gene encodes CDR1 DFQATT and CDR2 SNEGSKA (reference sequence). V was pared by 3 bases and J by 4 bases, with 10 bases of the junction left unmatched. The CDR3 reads CSASYPGQGLYEQYF. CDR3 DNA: TGCAGTGCTAGTTATCCGGGACAGGGCTTGTACGAGCAGTACTTC.

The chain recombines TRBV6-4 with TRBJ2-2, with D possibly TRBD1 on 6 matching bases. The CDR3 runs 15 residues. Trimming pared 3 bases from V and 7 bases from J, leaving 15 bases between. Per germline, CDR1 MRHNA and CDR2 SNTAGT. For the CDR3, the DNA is TGTGCCAGCAGTGAGGGCAGGGGCACTGGCGGGGAGCTGTTTTTT. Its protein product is CASSEGRGTGGELFF.

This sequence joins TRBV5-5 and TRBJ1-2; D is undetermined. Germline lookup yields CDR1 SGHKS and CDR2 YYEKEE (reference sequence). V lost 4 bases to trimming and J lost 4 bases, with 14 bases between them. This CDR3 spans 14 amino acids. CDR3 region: CASSAGPTAYGYTF. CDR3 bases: TGTGCCAGCAGCGCGGGCCCGACCGCCTATGGCTACACCTTC.

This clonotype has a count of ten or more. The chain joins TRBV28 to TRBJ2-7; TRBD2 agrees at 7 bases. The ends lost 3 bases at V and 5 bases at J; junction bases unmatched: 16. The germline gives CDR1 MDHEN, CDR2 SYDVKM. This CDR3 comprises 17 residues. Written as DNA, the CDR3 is TGTGCCAGCAGTTTCATGTCGACGGGACTAACGGTCCACGAGCAGTACTTC. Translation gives CASSFMSTGLTVHEQYF.

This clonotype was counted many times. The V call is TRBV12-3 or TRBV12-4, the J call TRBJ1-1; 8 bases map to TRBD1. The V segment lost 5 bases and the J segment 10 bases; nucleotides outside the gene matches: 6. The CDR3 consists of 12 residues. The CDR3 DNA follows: TGTGCCAGCAGTGCCGACAGGGGAAGAGCTTTCTTT. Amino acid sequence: CASSADRGRAFF.

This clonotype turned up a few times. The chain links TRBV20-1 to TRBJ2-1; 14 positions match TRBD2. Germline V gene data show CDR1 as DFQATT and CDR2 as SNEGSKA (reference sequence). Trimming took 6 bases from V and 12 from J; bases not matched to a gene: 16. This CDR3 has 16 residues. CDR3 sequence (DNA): TGCAGTGCCCGGGGGGGCGGGACTAGCGGGAGTTTAGGGCAGTTCTTC. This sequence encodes CSARGGGTSGSLGQFF.

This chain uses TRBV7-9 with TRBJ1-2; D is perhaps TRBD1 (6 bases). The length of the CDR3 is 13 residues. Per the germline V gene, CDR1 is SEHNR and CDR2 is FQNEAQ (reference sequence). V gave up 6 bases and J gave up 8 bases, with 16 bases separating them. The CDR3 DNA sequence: TGTGCCAGCAGGGACACCGGGGGCTGGGGCTACACCTTC. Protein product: CASRDTGGWGYTF.

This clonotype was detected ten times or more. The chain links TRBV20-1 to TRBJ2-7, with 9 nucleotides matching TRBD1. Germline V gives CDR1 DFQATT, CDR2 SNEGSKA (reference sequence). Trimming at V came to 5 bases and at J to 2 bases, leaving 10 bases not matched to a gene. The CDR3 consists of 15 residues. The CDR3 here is CSAWPRGQGTYEQYF. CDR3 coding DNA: TGCAGTGCTTGGCCCCGGGGACAGGGTACCTACGAGCAGTACTTC.

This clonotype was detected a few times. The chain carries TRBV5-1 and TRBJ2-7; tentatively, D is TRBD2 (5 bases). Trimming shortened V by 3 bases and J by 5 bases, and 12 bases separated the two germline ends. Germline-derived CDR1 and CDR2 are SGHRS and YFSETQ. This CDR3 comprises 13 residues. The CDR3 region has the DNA TGCGCCAGCAGCTGGACCGGACTGGACGAGCAGTACTTC. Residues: CASSWTGLDEQYF. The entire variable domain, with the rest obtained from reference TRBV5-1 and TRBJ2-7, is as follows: KAGVTQTPRYLIKTRGQQVTLSCSPISGHRSVSWYQQTPGQGLQFLFEYFSETQRNKGNFPGRFSGRQFSNSRSEMNVSTLELGDSALYLCASSWTGLDEQYFGPGTRLTVT.

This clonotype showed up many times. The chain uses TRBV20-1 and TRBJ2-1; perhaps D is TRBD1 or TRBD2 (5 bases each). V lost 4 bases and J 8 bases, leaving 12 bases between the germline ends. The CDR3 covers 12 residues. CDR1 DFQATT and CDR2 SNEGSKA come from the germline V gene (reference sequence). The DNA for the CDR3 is TGCAGTGCTACCGGGACCTCCTATGAGCAGTTCTTC. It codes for CSATGTSYEQFF.

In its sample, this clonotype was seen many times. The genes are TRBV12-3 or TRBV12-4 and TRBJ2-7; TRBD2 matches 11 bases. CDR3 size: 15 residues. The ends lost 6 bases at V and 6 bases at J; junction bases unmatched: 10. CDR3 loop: CASRQGTSGFIEQYF. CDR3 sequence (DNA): TGTGCCAGCAGACAAGGGACTAGCGGTTTTATCGAGCAGTACTTC.

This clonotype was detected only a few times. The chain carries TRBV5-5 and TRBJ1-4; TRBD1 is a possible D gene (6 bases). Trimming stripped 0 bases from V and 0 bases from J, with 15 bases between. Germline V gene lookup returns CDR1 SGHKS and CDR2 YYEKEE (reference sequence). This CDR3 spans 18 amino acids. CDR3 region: CASSLGQGTGATNEKLFF. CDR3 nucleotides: TGTGCCAGCAGCTTGGGGCAGGGGACCGGGGCAACTAATGAAAAACTGTTTTTT.

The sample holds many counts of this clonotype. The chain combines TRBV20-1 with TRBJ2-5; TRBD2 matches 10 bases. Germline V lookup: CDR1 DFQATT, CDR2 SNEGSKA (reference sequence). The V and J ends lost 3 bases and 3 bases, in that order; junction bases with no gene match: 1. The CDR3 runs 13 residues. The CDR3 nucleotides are TGCAGTGCTAGGCTAGCGGGAGAAGAGACCCAGTACTTC. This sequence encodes CSARLAGEETQYF.

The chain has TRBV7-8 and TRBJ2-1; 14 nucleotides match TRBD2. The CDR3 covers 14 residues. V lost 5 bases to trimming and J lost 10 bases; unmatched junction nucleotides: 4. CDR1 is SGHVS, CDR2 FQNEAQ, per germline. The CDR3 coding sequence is TGTGCCAGCAGCCAGAGGACTAGCGGGAGGGAGCAGTTCTTC. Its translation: CASSQRTSGREQFF.

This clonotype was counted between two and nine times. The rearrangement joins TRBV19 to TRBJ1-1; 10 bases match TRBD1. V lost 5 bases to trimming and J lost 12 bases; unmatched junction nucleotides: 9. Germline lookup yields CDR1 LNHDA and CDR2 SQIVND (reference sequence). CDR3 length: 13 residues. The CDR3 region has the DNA TGTGCCAGTAGTTCGCCGGGACAGGGGATAACTTTCTTT. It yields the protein CASSSPGQGITFF.

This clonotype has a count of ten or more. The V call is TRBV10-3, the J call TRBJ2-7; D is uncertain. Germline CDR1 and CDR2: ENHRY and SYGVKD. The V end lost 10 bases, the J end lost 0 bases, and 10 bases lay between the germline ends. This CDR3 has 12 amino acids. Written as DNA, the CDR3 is TGTGCCACGGTTGGATACTCCTACGAGCAGTACTTC. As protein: CATVGYSYEQYF.

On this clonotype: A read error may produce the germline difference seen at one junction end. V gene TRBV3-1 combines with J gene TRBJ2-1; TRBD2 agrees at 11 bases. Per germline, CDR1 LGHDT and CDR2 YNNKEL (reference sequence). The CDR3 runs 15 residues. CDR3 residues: CASCQGVTSGVDKFF. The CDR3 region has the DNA TGTGCCAGCTGCCAAGGGGTGACTAGCGGGGTTGATAAGTTCTTC.

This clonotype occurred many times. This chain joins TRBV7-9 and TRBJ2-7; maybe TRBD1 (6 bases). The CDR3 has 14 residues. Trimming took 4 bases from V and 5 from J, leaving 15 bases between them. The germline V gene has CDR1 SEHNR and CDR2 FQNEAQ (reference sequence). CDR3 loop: CASSSTTGIDEQYF. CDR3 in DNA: TGTGCCAGCAGCTCAACAACAGGGATCGACGAGCAGTACTTC.

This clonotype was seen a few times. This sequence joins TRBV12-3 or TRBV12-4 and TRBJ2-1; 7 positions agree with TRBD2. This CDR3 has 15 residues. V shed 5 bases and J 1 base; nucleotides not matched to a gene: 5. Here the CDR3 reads CASSDSGKSYNEQFF. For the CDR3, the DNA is TGTGCCAGCAGTGACAGCGGGAAATCCTACAATGAGCAGTTCTTC.

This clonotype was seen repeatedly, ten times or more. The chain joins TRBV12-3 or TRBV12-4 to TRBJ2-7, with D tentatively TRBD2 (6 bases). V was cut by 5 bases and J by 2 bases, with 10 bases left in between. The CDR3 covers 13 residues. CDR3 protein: CASSQSGAYEQYF. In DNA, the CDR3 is TGTGCCAGCAGTCAATCGGGGGCCTACGAGCAGTACTTC.

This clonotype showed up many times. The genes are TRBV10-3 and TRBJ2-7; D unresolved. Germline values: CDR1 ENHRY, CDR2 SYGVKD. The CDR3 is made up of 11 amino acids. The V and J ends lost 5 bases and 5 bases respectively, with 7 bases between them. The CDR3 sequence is CAISTIDEQYF. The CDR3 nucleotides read TGTGCCATCAGTACGATTGACGAGCAGTACTTC.

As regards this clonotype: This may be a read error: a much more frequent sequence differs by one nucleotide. CDR3 in amino acids: CAGSLGTSDFNEQFF. As DNA, the CDR3 is TGTGCCGGCAGCTTAGGGACTAGCGATTTTAATGAGCAGTTCTTC. The V gene is TRBV7-3, the J gene TRBJ2-1; 10 nucleotides line up with TRBD2. Germline V gene sequence: CDR1 SGHTA, CDR2 FQGTGA. This CDR3 is 15 amino acids long.